Following are 30 T cell receptor beta chains from one sample sequenced in a study of control samples from healthy donors and cancer patients. Produced via immunoSEQ multiplex PCR; TCRdb's table is partial and in-frame only. The sample lists 70,000 to 80,000 clones, around 90% occurring once. Sequencing used PBMCs. The receptor source for this set is a woman in her sixties or seventies with head and neck cancer.

The chain links TRBV3-1 (or the pseudogene TRBV3-2) to TRBJ1-5, with D possibly being TRBD1 (5 bases). CDR3 length: 13 residues. Deletions cut 0 bases from V and 5 bases from J, with 5 bases between. Germline loops: CDR1 LGHDT, CDR2 YNNKEL (reference sequence). The DNA for the CDR3 is TGTGCCAGCAGCCAAGACAGGGATCAGCCCCAGCATTTT. Protein sequence: CASSQDRDQPQHF.

The chain has TRBV12-5 and TRBJ2-5; no clear D. CDR1 LGHNT and CDR2 FRNRAP come from the germline V gene. CDR3 length: 13 residues. Trimming left V 3 bases short and J 5 bases short, with 10 bases between. The DNA for the CDR3 is TGTGCTAGTGGTTTCTCGTCCGGGGAGACCCAGTACTTC. Protein: CASGFSSGETQYF.

The chain couples TRBV6-2 or TRBV6-3 to TRBJ2-5; TRBD2 matches at 12 bases. V gave up 0 bases and J gave up 2 bases; unmatched junction bases: 7. The CDR3 runs 18 residues. Germline-derived CDR1 and CDR2 are MNHEY and SVGEGT. The CDR3 nucleotides read TGTGCCAGCAGTTACTCGGCGACTAGCGGGAGATGGCAAGAGACCCAGTACTTC. Its translation: CASSYSATSGRWQETQYF.

The chain recombines TRBV15 with TRBJ1-1, with D possibly TRBD1 on 5 matching bases. CDR3 size: 15 residues. Trimming took off 0 bases at V and 1 base at J, with 9 bases between the two ends. Germline-derived CDR1 and CDR2 are LNHNV and YYDKDF (reference sequence). CDR3 loop: CATSRDNRRNTEAFF. DNA of the CDR3: TGTGCCACCAGCAGAGATAACAGGCGGAACACTGAAGCTTTCTTT.

V and J are TRBV5-8 and TRBJ1-5; 7 nucleotides line up with TRBD1. Germline V lookup: CDR1 SGHTS, CDR2 YDEGEE. The length of the CDR3 is 15 residues. V was clipped by 4 bases and J by 3 bases; unmatched bases: 7. CDR3 nucleotide sequence: TGTGCCAGCAGCATCCCGGGACAGCTCAATCAGCCCCAGCATTTT. Translation: CASSIPGQLNQPQHF.

The chain combines TRBV5-1 with TRBJ2-5, with 10 bases fitting TRBD2. This CDR3 region has 17 residues. Germline CDR1 is SGHRS and CDR2 is YFSETQ. Germline trimming cut 4 bases from V and 4 bases from J; bases unmatched to any gene: 13. The CDR3 DNA sequence: TGCGCCAGCAGCGTGGTGCGGCTAGCGGGAGTTGGAGAGACCCAGTACTTC. Its translation: CASSVVRLAGVGETQYF.

V gene TRBV19 combines with J gene TRBJ2-1, with 8 nucleotides matching TRBD1. The V segment lost 0 bases and the J segment 8 bases; nucleotides outside the gene matches: 6. Germline CDR1 LNHDA, CDR2 SQIVND (reference sequence). The CDR3 has 15 amino acids. CDR3: CASSIDRGRIYEQFF. The DNA of the CDR3 is TGTGCCAGTAGTATAGACAGGGGGCGCATCTATGAGCAGTTCTTC.

This sequence joins TRBV12-3 or TRBV12-4 and TRBJ2-1; D is unclear. The ends were cut back, 1 base at V and 6 bases at J, with 4 bases in the middle. There are 12 residues in the CDR3. CDR3 sequence (DNA): TGTGCCAGCAGTTTAGGGGCCAATGAGCAGTTCTTC. As protein: CASSLGANEQFF.

This clone appeared once. The CDR3 nucleotides are TGCGCCAGCAGCGACCGGGACAGGGGGCACATTCAGTACTTC. Protein product: CASSDRDRGHIQYF. This sequence joins TRBV5-1 and TRBJ2-4, with TRBD1 matching over 12 bases. Germline CDR1 SGHRS, CDR2 YFSETQ. Unmatched junction bases numbered 4, after V lost 4 bases and J lost 8 bases. The CDR3 has 14 amino acids. The full variable domain, its missing parts supplied by reference TRBV5-1 and TRBJ2-4, is KAGVTQTPRYLIKTRGQQVTLSCSPISGHRSVSWYQQTPGQGLQFLFEYFSETQRNKGNFPGRFSGRQFSNSRSEMNVSTLELGDSALYLCASSDRDRGHIQYFGAGTRLSVL.

This chain connects TRBV19 to TRBJ2-7; D remains ambiguous. This CDR3 spans 14 amino acids. CDR1 is LNHDA, CDR2 SQIVND, per germline (reference sequence). Trimming cost V 3 bases and J 0 bases, with 9 bases left between them. This CDR3 reads CASSMGVSSYEQYF. CDR3 sequence (DNA): TGTGCCAGTAGTATGGGCGTTAGCTCCTACGAGCAGTACTTC. The full variable domain, in which reference TRBV19 and TRBJ2-7 provide the parts outside the CDR3, is DGGITQSPKYLFRKEGQNVTLSCEQNLNHDAMYWYRQDPGQGLRLIYYSQIVNDFQKGDIAEGYSVSREKKESFPLTVTSAQKNPTAFYLCASSMGVSSYEQYFGPGTRLTVT.

The chain joins TRBV15 to TRBJ1-3; 7 bases line up with TRBD1. Germline values: CDR1 LNHNV, CDR2 YYDKDF (reference sequence). V shed 1 base and J 4 bases; nucleotides not matched to a gene: 10. The CDR3 is 17 amino acids. CDR3 sequence reads: CATSRGEGAATGNTIYF. Here the CDR3 DNA reads TGTGCCACCAGCAGAGGGGAGGGGGCGGCTACAGGAAACACCATATATTTT. Complete variable domain (other parts from reference TRBV15 and TRBJ1-3): DAMVIQNPRYQVTQFGKPVTLSCSQTLNHNVMYWYQQKSSQAPKLLFHYYDKDFNNEADTPDNFQSRRPNTSFCFLDIRSPGLGDTAMYLCATSRGEGAATGNTIYFGEGSWLTVV.

This chain joins TRBV19 and TRBJ1-5; 10 bases match TRBD1. The ends lost 10 bases at V and 7 bases at J; junction bases unmatched: 10. This CDR3 has 14 amino acids. CDR1 is LNHDA and CDR2 is SQIVND in the germline V gene (reference sequence). The CDR3 coding sequence is TGTGCCACACAGCGGGACAGGGGTAACCAGCCCCAGCATTTT. Translation: CATQRDRGNQPQHF.

This clone was counted a few times. This rearrangement joins TRBV28 to TRBJ2-7, with D perhaps TRBD1 (6 bases). The CDR3 is made up of 14 amino acids. The germline gives CDR1 MDHEN, CDR2 SYDVKM. The V gene lost 6 bases and the J gene lost 5 bases, with 17 bases spanning the gap. CDR3 nucleotide sequence: TGTGCCAGCAGGAGAGGGGGAGAGGGTAACGAGCAGTACTTC. Translated: CASRRGGEGNEQYF. Using reference TRBV28 and TRBJ2-7 for the parts outside the CDR3, the full variable domain is DVKVTQSSRYLVKRTGEKVFLECVQDMDHENMFWYRQDPGLGLRLIYFSYDVKMKEKGDIPEGYSVSREKKERFSLILESASTNQTSMYLCASRRGGEGNEQYFGPGTRLTVT.

The CDR3 protein is CSVRGPGSDYGYTF. CDR3 DNA: TGCAGCGTTAGAGGCCCAGGGAGCGACTATGGCTACACCTTC. This chain uses TRBV29-1 with TRBJ1-2, with a possible D match to TRBD1 (5 bases). Per germline, CDR1 SQVTM and CDR2 ANQGSEA. Trimming took 5 bases from V and 3 from J, leaving 16 bases between them. This CDR3 has 14 residues.

CDR3 residues: CASSMSINEKLFF. CDR3 nucleotides: TGTGCCAGTAGCATGTCCATTAATGAAAAACTGTTTTTT. V usage is TRBV19 and J usage is TRBJ1-4; D remains unclear. The germline V gene encodes CDR1 LNHDA and CDR2 SQIVND (reference sequence). V was trimmed by 6 bases and J by 4 bases, leaving 9 bases between them. CDR3 length equals 13 residues. Based on the CDR3 plus reference TRBV19 and TRBJ1-4, the full variable domain is DGGITQSPKYLFRKEGQNVTLSCEQNLNHDAMYWYRQDPGQGLRLIYYSQIVNDFQKGDIAEGYSVSREKKESFPLTVTSAQKNPTAFYLCASSMSINEKLFFGSGTQLSVL.

The chain links TRBV7-9 to TRBJ1-5; D is uncertain. Trimming stripped 3 bases from V and 7 bases from J, with 10 bases between. Germline lookup yields CDR1 SEHNR and CDR2 FQNEAQ (reference sequence). This CDR3 has 13 residues. CDR3 sequence reads: CASSFMGSQPQHF. In DNA, the CDR3 is TGTGCCAGCAGCTTCATGGGGAGCCAGCCCCAGCATTTT.

The rearrangement uses TRBV19 and TRBJ2-5; tentatively, D is TRBD1 (6 bases). The germline V gene has CDR1 LNHDA and CDR2 SQIVND (reference sequence). The CDR3 length is 13 residues. Deletions cut 10 bases from V and 1 base from J, with 13 bases between. The CDR3 nucleotides read TGTGCCACCAACCAGGGGCCCCAAGAGACCCAGTACTTC. This gives the protein CATNQGPQETQYF.

V is TRBV5-1 and J is TRBJ2-3, with TRBD1 identical over 7 bases. The germline CDR1 and CDR2 sequences are SGHRS and YFSETQ. J gave up 4 bases and V 0 bases, and 17 bases lay outside the gene matches. The CDR3 is made up of 19 amino acids. The CDR3 sequence: CASSLAGGNKNAIPDTQYF. The CDR3, as DNA: TGCGCCAGCAGCTTGGCAGGGGGTAATAAGAACGCAATCCCAGATACGCAGTATTTT.

The genes are TRBV29-1 and TRBJ1-2; 9 bases map to TRBD1. The V segment lost 6 bases and the J segment 3 bases; nucleotides outside the gene matches: 5. This CDR3 has 13 amino acids. Germline loops: CDR1 SQVTM, CDR2 ANQGSEA. CDR3 sequence reads: CSVRDREDYGYTF. CDR3 DNA: TGCAGCGTCCGGGACAGGGAGGACTATGGCTACACCTTC.

The gene calls are TRBV12-3 or TRBV12-4 and TRBJ2-7; D possibly uses TRBD1 or TRBD2 (5 bases each). V was pared by 4 bases and J by 5 bases, with 9 bases between. CDR3 length equals 12 residues. CDR3 sequence: CASSSRGHEQYF. The CDR3 coding sequence is TGTGCCAGCAGTTCCCGGGGCCACGAGCAGTACTTC.

The V call is TRBV14, the J call TRBJ2-1; the match to TRBD2 covers 11 bases. The V segment lost 4 bases and the J segment 10 bases; nucleotides outside the gene matches: 9. The CDR3 is 15 amino acids. Germline CDR1 and CDR2: SGHDN and FVKESK. Here the CDR3 DNA reads TGTGCCAGCAGCCTAGGGACTAGCGGCTTTTCGGAGCAGTTCTTC. Its protein product is CASSLGTSGFSEQFF. The full variable domain, rest sourced from reference TRBV14 and TRBJ2-1, is EAGVTQFPSHSVIEKGQTVTLRCDPISGHDNLYWYRRVMGKEIKFLLHFVKESKQDESGMPNNRFLAERTGGTYSTLKVQPAELEDSGVYFCASSLGTSGFSEQFFGPGTRLTVL.

The rearrangement links TRBV19 to TRBJ2-7; 11 nucleotides line up with TRBD2. The CDR3 runs to 14 residues. Looked up from germline, CDR1 is LNHDA and CDR2 is SQIVND (reference sequence). After removal of 7 bases from V and 2 bases from J, the junction contained 4 bases not matched to a gene. The CDR3: CASTLTSGAYEQYF. The CDR3 region has the DNA TGTGCCAGTACCCTGACTAGCGGGGCCTACGAGCAGTACTTC.

The rearrangement links TRBV7-2 to TRBJ2-5, with D hard to call. Germline V lookup: CDR1 SGHTA, CDR2 FQGNSA. V lost 6 bases to trimming and J lost 4 bases, with 6 bases between them. The CDR3 totals 11 residues. The CDR3: CASSYSETQYF. The CDR3 DNA reads TGTGCCAGCAGTTACTCAGAGACCCAGTACTTC. Supplemented by reference TRBV7-2 and TRBJ2-5, the full variable domain reads GAGVSQSPSNKVTEKGKDVELRCDPISGHTALYWYRQSLGQGLEFLIYFQGNSAPDKSGLPSDRFSAERTGGSVSTLTIQRTQQEDSAVYLCASSYSETQYFGPGTRLLVL.

The chain is built from TRBV29-1 and TRBJ2-1, with 11 bases lining up with TRBD2. The V gene end was trimmed by 4 bases and the J gene end by 10 bases; junction bases not matched to a gene: 3. The CDR3 is made up of 12 amino acids. Germline CDR1 is SQVTM and CDR2 is ANQGSEA. This chain's CDR3 is CSVGLAGKEQFF. The CDR3 DNA reads TGCAGCGTTGGACTAGCGGGAAAGGAGCAGTTCTTC.

V usage is TRBV7-2 and J usage is TRBJ1-5; 10 bases line up with TRBD1. The CDR3 runs to 16 residues. Germline loops: CDR1 SGHTA, CDR2 FQGNSA. The J segment lost 2 bases and the V segment lost 2 bases, leaving 3 bases of the junction unmatched. DNA of the CDR3: TGTGCCAGCAGCTTATGGGGGACAGGGGGCAATCAGCCCCAGCATTTT. Translated: CASSLWGTGGNQPQHF.

Note on this clone: The sample has other DNA sequences that encode this CDR3 too. The rearrangement joins TRBV24-1 to TRBJ2-2; 11 bases agree with TRBD2. The germline V gene has CDR1 KGHDR and CDR2 SFDVKD. V dropped 3 bases and J dropped 2; count of bases not matched to a gene: 4. The CDR3 has 17 residues. This CDR3 reads CATSDTGTSGNTGELFF. The DNA for the CDR3 is TGTGCCACCAGTGATACCGGGACTAGCGGAAACACCGGGGAGCTGTTTTTT.

This chain connects TRBV24-1 to TRBJ1-2; D unresolved. CDR3 size: 13 residues. V lost 0 bases and J 4 bases, leaving 5 bases between the germline ends. Germline CDR1 reads KGHDR; CDR2 reads SFDVKD. The CDR3 loop is CATSDLRGYGYTF. In DNA, the CDR3 is TGTGCCACCAGTGATTTGCGAGGCTATGGCTACACCTTC.

The rearrangement joins TRBV29-1 to TRBJ1-2; no reliable D call. Deletions cut 0 bases from V and 4 bases from J, with 9 bases between. This CDR3 is built from 13 residues. The germline gives CDR1 SQVTM, CDR2 ANQGSEA. In DNA, the CDR3 is TGCAGCGTTGAAGAAACACCCGGCTATGGCTACACCTTC. As protein: CSVEETPGYGYTF.

A single count supports this clone. The chain joins TRBV10-1 to TRBJ2-7; no clear D gene. Trimming shortened V by 5 bases and J by 0 bases, and 5 bases separated the two germline ends. This CDR3 is built from 12 residues. Per germline, CDR1 WNHNN and CDR2 SYGVQD (reference sequence). The CDR3: CASSRTSYEQYF. The CDR3 nucleotides read TGCGCCAGCAGTCGAACCTCCTACGAGCAGTACTTC.

V gene TRBV3-1 (or the pseudogene TRBV3-2) combines with J gene TRBJ1-2; 9 nucleotides line up with TRBD1. The CDR3 loop spans 15 amino acids. Germline CDR1 reads LGHDT; CDR2 reads YNNKEL (reference sequence). The V segment lost 4 bases and the J segment 5 bases; nucleotides outside the gene matches: 8. CDR3 in DNA: TGTGCCAGCAGCCCAGGGACAGGGTCCTTTTATGGCTACACCTTC. Encoded protein: CASSPGTGSFYGYTF.